This T cell receptor beta chain was obtained from a study of blood T cell repertoires in COVID-19. In the study overall: In each case, the material was cDNA or gDNA derived from T cells, B-cell-depleted T cells, or PBMCs.

The length of the CDR3 is 13 residues. CDR1 is LGHNA, CDR2 YSLEER, per germline. The V end lost 1 base, the J end lost 4 bases, and 7 bases lay between the germline ends. The protocol was immunoSEQ multiplex PCR, while the TCRdb copy is restricted to in-frame clones and leaves out a portion. The sample yields 85,000 to 100,000 clones, around 80% seen once. This clone has a single count. This sample includes further DNA sequences coding for the same CDR3. V is TRBV4-3 and J is TRBJ2-5; D remains ambiguous. This TCR derives from a man aged 50-59 years who had recovered from COVID-19. Sequenced: peripheral blood. CDR3 bases: TGCGCCAGCAGCCAAGGGAGAGGAGAGACCCAGTACTTC. Its translation: CASSQGRGETQYF.